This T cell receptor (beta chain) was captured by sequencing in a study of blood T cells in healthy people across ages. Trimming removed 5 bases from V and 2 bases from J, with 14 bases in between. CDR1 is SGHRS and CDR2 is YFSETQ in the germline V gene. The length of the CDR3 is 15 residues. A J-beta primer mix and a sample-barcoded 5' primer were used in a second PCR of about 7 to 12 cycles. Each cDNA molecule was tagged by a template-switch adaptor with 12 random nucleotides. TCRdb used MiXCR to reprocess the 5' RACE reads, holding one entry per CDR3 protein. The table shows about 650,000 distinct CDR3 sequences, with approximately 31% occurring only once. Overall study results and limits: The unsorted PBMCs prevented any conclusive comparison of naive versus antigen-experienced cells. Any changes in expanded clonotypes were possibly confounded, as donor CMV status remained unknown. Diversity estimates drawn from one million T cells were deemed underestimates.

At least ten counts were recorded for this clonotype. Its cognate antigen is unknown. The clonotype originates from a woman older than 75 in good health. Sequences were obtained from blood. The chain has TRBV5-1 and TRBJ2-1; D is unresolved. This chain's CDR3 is CASSDSSRTYNEQFF. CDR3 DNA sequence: TGCGCCAGCAGTGACTCGTCGCGGACCTACAATGAGCAGTTCTTC.